This record covers a single T cell receptor beta chain. Its antigen is currently unknown. The treatment here: oral pan-JAK inhibitor, 5-10 mg twice daily. Peripheral blood samples and lesional scalp punch biopsies were obtained from alopecia areata patients. Sequencing used cDNA as its template, made by extracting RNA and reverse transcribing it. Clones were read by immunoSEQ multiplex PCR, and TCRdb kept only the in-frame ones, dropping some. The sample consists of 90,000 or so clones, around 40% of them appearing once. The data were obtained in a study of CD8+ T cells in alopecia areata. CDR3 length: 16 amino acids. The junction had 4 bases not matched to a gene; V was cut back by 0 bases and J by 3 bases. CDR1 is LGHNA and CDR2 is YSLEER in the germline V gene. Points from the study as a whole: Scalp sample sequencing also detects resident alphabeta T cells of normal skin. Tofacitinib produced a significant decrease in scalp clonality and in expanded CD8+ clones among the top 100.

The rearrangement uses TRBV4-3 and TRBJ2-5, with 10 bases identical to TRBD1. The source material was CD8+ T cells sorted from blood, sampled at week 24, from a patient treated with tofacitinib. The sequence was obtained from a human donor with alopecia areata. This CDR3 reads CASSQDPGQGKETQYF. As DNA, the CDR3 is TGCGCCAGCAGCCAAGACCCGGGACAGGGGAAAGAGACCCAGTACTTC.